One sample yielded the 8 T cell receptor beta chains listed below, sequenced in a study of T cells after yellow fever vaccination (dated by TCRdb to between 2017 and 2020). The treatment or condition label, as the study defines it: live attenuated yellow fever vaccine strain. Receptors were amplified or captured by 5' RACE. These reads were obtained on an Illumina HiSeq 2500. TCRdb reanalyzed the raw reads on its own, using fastp at Q25 for trimming and MiXCR for clone calling, and kept in-frame beta chains. Under each unique CDR3 protein, matching rows form one entry showing the most common genes and DNA. The sample yields some 27,000 distinct CDR3 sequences; 6.3% were counted once. The ten largest clones represent around 25% of the sample. Sample: PBMCs, either bulk or a sorted T-cell subset (CD4+, CD8+, memory, or dextramer-sorted; not recorded which), taken on the day of the yellow fever booster vaccination. The source is a man aged 25-40 years who received the YFV17D yellow fever vaccine.

This clonotype was seen at least ten times. The chain couples TRBV7-9 to TRBJ1-1; 7 bases align to TRBD1. V shed 5 bases, J shed 11 bases, and the junction held 11 bases outside the gene matches. CDR3 size: 13 residues. The germline CDR1 and CDR2 sequences are SEHNR and FQNEAQ (reference sequence). CDR3 nucleotide sequence: TGTGCCAGCAGCCTTACGGGGACAGTTCTGGCTTTCTTT. This sequence encodes CASSLTGTVLAFF. The whole variable domain, filled in from reference TRBV7-9 and TRBJ1-1, reads DTGVSQNPRHKITKRGQNVTFRCDPISEHNRLYWYRQTLGQGPEFLTYFQNEAQLEKSRLLSDRFSAERPKGSFSTLEIQRTEQGDSAMYLCASSLTGTVLAFFGQGTRLTVV.

This clonotype appeared many times. The rearrangement joins TRBV20-1 to TRBJ2-3; 8 bases agree with TRBD1. Losses at the gene ends were 6 bases for V and 2 bases for J; bases not matched to a gene: 7. Looked up from germline, CDR1 is DFQATT and CDR2 is SNEGSKA (reference sequence). The CDR3 has 14 amino acids. The CDR3 DNA reads as TGCAGTGCCGATAGGACAGGGTACACAGATACGCAGTATTTT. Amino acid sequence: CSADRTGYTDTQYF.

The rearrangement joins TRBV4-1 to TRBJ2-7, with D possibly being TRBD1 or TRBD2 (7 bases each). The germline CDR1 and CDR2 sequences are MGHRA and YSYEKL. CDR3 length equals 16 residues. V lost 3 bases and J 4 bases, leaving 19 bases between the germline ends. The chain's CDR3 is CASSHSTGAGDYEQYF. CDR3 bases: TGCGCCAGCAGCCACTCTACAGGGGCGGGAGATTACGAGCAGTACTTC.

This clonotype has a count of ten or more. This sequence joins TRBV6-5 and TRBJ2-7; TRBD2 matches at 10 bases. The CDR3 sequence is 15 residues long. J was trimmed by 4 bases and V by 0 bases; bases with no gene match: 3. Germline CDR1 MNHEY, CDR2 SVGAGI. The DNA of the CDR3 is TGTGCCAGCAGTTACTCTCCTAGCGGGAGTTACGAGCAGTACTTC. The encoded protein is CASSYSPSGSYEQYF.

This clonotype was picked up many times. The gene calls are TRBV12-3 or TRBV12-4 and TRBJ1-2; TRBD1 might be the D (5 bases). With 2 bases removed from V and 5 bases from J, the gap between germline ends came to 9 bases. The CDR3 totals 13 residues. The CDR3 is CASSLRGGYGYTF. The CDR3 bases are TGTGCCAGCAGTTTAAGGGGAGGGTATGGCTACACCTTC.

Ten or more counts support this clonotype. J is TRBJ2-6 and V is TRBV3-1, with TRBD1 as a possible D gene (5 bases). The CDR3 sequence is 16 residues long. Trimming left V 1 base short and J 2 bases short, with 9 bases between. Germline V gene data show CDR1 as LGHDT and CDR2 as YNNKEL (reference sequence). In DNA, the CDR3 is TGTGCCAGCAGCCAAGGGCCGGACACTGGGGCCAACGTCCTGACTTTC. The encoded protein is CASSQGPDTGANVLTF. Combining the CDR3 with reference TRBV3-1 and TRBJ2-6 gives the whole variable domain DTAVSQTPKYLVTQMGNDKSIKCEQNLGHDTMYWYKQDSKKFLKIMFSYNNKELIINETVPNRFSPKSPDKAHLNLHINSLELGDSAVYFCASSQGPDTGANVLTFGAGSRLTVL.

This clonotype was seen at least ten times. The chain uses TRBV3-1 and TRBJ1-5; 9 nucleotides line up with TRBD1. Germline V CDR1 and CDR2: LGHDT, YNNKEL (reference sequence). The V segment lost 5 bases and the J segment 3 bases; nucleotides outside the gene matches: 5. This CDR3 contains 15 residues. The CDR3 nucleotides are TGTGCCAGCAGCATTGGACAGGGGACCAATCAGCCCCAGCATTTT. Its protein is CASSIGQGTNQPQHF.

There are many counts of this clonotype. The chain is built from TRBV6-1 and TRBJ1-3, with a weak D call TRBD1 (6 bases). V was cut by 6 bases and J by 1 base, with 10 bases left in between. This CDR3 is built from 14 residues. Germline CDR1 and CDR2: MNHNS and SASEGT. CDR3 amino acids: CASSWDISGNTIYF. For the CDR3, the DNA is TGTGCCAGCAGCTGGGACATATCTGGAAACACCATATATTTT.